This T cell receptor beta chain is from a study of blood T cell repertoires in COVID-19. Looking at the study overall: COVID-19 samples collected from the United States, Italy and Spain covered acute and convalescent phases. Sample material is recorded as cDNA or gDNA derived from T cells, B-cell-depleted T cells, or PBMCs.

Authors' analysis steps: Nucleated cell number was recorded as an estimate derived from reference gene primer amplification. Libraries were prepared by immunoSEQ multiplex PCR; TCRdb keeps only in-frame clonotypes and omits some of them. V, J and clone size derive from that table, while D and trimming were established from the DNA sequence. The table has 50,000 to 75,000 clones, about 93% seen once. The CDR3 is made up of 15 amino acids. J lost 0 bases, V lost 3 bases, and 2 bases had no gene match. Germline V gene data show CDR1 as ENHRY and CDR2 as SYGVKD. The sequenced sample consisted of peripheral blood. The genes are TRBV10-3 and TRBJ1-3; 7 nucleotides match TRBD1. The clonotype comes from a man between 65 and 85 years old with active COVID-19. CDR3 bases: TGTGCCATCAGTGAAACAGGGGTCTCTGGAAACACCATATATTTT. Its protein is CAISETGVSGNTIYF.